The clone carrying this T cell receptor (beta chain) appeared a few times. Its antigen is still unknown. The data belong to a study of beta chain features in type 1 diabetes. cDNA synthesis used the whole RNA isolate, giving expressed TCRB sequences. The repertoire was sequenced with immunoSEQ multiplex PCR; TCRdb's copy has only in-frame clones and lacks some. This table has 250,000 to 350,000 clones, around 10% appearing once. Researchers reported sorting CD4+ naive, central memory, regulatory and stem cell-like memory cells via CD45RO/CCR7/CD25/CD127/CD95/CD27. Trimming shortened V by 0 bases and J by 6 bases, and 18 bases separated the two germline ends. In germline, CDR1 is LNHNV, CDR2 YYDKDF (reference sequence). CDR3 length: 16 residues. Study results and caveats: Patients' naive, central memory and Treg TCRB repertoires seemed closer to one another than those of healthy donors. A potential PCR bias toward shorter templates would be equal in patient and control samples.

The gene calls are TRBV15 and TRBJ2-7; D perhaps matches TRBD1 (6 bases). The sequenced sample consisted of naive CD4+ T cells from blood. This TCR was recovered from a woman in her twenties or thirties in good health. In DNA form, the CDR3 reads TGTGCCACCAGCAGAGAATTGGGCAGGGGCGGGCTCGAGCAGTACTTC. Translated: CATSRELGRGGLEQYF.